This is a list of T cell receptor beta chains from one sample in a study of blood T cell repertoires in COVID-19. Only in-frame clones appear in the TCRdb table, and some are missing; sequencing was by immunoSEQ multiplex PCR. The sample lists under 250,000 clones; almost 85% were seen once. Material: peripheral blood. The source of these receptors is a woman aged 45-65 years with active or convalescent COVID-19. The CDR3 runs from the conserved cysteine through the conserved F or W. Fields, in order: D gene, clone size, J gene, V gene, CDR3 protein. A D gene is named only where the DNA matches it firmly. The size of a clone is reported for some rows only, either as once, few or many, or as a class for expanded clones.

>.|.|TRBJ1-5|TRBV6-5
CASRPANQPQHF
>.|.|TRBJ2-3|TRBV20-1
CSARPEDTQYF
>.|.|TRBJ2-5|TRBV25-1
CASSEPRGQETQYF
>TRBD1|.|TRBJ2-3|TRBV7-6
CASSLGSGQALTDTQYF
>.|.|TRBJ2-2|TRBV15
CATTDTNTGELFF
>.|.|TRBJ1-1|TRBV19
CASSTPGTQVTEAFF
>TRBD1|once|TRBJ2-7|TRBV19
CASSISRDSNEQYF
>.|.|TRBJ2-7|TRBV12-3/TRBV12-4
CASSTAREQYF
>TRBD1|few|TRBJ1-1|TRBV14
CASSQAGTGRGTEAFF
>.|.|TRBJ2-1|TRBV28
CASSSSGTPYNEQFF
>TRBD1|once|TRBJ2-5|TRBV2
CASSGPPGGVGETQYF
>.|.|TRBJ2-2|TRBV5-4
CASSLANTGELFF
>TRBD1|.|TRBJ1-1|TRBV14
CASSPWDRGGTEAFF
>.|few|TRBJ1-2|TRBV6-5
CASSSYGEVHNYGYTF
>.|.|TRBJ2-5|TRBV7-8
CASSHPGSQETQYF
>.|once|TRBJ2-5|TRBV18
CASSPTAGAETQYF
>.|once|TRBJ1-4|TRBV6-5
CASSPRRVSNEKLFF
>.|.|TRBJ1-3|TRBV3-1/TRBV3-2
CASSQGTGDSGNTIYF
>TRBD2|.|TRBJ2-1|TRBV9
CASSVTSGGFYNEQFF
>.|.|TRBJ2-7|TRBV18
CASSPRQGGEQYF
>TRBD1|.|TRBJ2-3|TRBV18
CASSSTGSTDTQYF
>.|.|TRBJ1-2|TRBV3-1/TRBV3-2
CASSQAGVYYGYTF
>TRBD1|once|TRBJ2-3|TRBV6-5
CASRRQGASTDTQYF
>.|.|TRBJ1-6|TRBV19
CASSIGHSNSPLHF
>TRBD1|few|TRBJ2-6|TRBV7-3
CASSPGQGGQGIGANVLTF
>.|.|TRBJ1-2|TRBV5-6
CASRAGSGYTF
>TRBD2|.|TRBJ2-1|TRBV4-2
CASSQGTRLAGGTHNEQFF
>TRBD1|.|TRBJ1-2|TRBV6-1
CASSEFFLGQGSNYGYTF
>TRBD2|.|TRBJ2-3|TRBV28
CASSLGSAGGLIDTQYF
>.|few|TRBJ1-5|TRBV3-1/TRBV3-2
CASSRDRPQGSNQPQHF
>TRBD1|.|TRBJ1-1|TRBV7-9
CASSRQGNTEAFF
>TRBD1|.|TRBJ1-2|TRBV6-5
CASSYTGDYGYTF
>TRBD1|large|TRBJ1-2|TRBV6-2/TRBV6-3
CASSYSTEGQGTYGYTF
>TRBD1|.|TRBJ1-6|TRBV27
CANDRGSPLHF
>TRBD1|.|TRBJ2-2|TRBV5-1
CASSSGQGSGELFF
>.|few|TRBJ1-4|TRBV18
CASSPGDDGEKLFF
>TRBD1|.|TRBJ1-1|TRBV27
CASSPTDRGRTEAFF
>.|.|TRBJ1-3|TRBV3-1/TRBV3-2
CASSLKTDGNTIYF